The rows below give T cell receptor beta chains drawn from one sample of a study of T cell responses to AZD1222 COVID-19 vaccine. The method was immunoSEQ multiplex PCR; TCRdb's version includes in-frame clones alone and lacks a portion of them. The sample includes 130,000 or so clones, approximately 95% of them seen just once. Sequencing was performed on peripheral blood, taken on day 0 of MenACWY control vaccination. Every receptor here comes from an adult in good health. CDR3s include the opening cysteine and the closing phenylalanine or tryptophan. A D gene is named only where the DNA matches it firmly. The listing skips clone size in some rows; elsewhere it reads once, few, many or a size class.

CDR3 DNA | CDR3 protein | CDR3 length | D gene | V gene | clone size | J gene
TGTGCCAGCAGCTTAGCTGCTCTCCCTCCGTCGAGGATGAACACTGAAGCTTTCTTT | CASSLAALPPSRMNTEAFF | 19 | NA | TRBV11-1 | NA | TRBJ1-1
TGCGCCAGCAGGGCTCGAGAAACAGATACGCAGTATTTT | CASRARETDTQYF | 13 | NA | TRBV5-1 | NA | TRBJ2-3
TGTGCCAGCAGCGTAGACTCACTAGCCACCGGGGAGCTGTTTTTT | CASSVDSLATGELFF | 15 | NA | TRBV9 | NA | TRBJ2-2
TGTGCCAGCATAGGCGGGACAGGGCCCTACGAGCAGTACTTC | CASIGGTGPYEQYF | 14 | TRBD1 | TRBV2 | once | TRBJ2-7
TGTGCCAGCAGCCCGGCATCAATGGGGGCTTTCTTT | CASSPASMGAFF | 12 | NA | TRBV7-9 | NA | TRBJ1-1
TGTGCCAGCAGTGAAAGGTGGGGTCAGGGACTTTATGGCTACACCTTC | CASSERWGQGLYGYTF | 16 | NA | TRBV6-1 | NA | TRBJ1-2
TGTGCCAGCAGCCCACCCCCGACAGGGCTAGGCTACACCTTC | CASSPPPTGLGYTF | 14 | TRBD1 | TRBV7-9 | NA | TRBJ1-2
TGTGCCAGCAGTTATCTCCGGACAGGGGTGAACACTGAAGCTTTCTTT | CASSYLRTGVNTEAFF | 16 | TRBD1 | TRBV6-2/TRBV6-3 | NA | TRBJ1-1
TGTGCCAGCAGTAATCAGGGAGGCTACACCTTC | CASSNQGGYTF | 11 | NA | TRBV6-5 | NA | TRBJ1-2
TGCGCCAGCAGCCACACCCGGGCAGGGGCCTATGGCTACACCTTC | CASSHTRAGAYGYTF | 15 | NA | TRBV5-1 | NA | TRBJ1-2
TGTGCTAGTGGTCTGGGAGGGACAGGGTCATACAATGAGCAGTTCTTC | CASGLGGTGSYNEQFF | 16 | TRBD1 | TRBV12-5 | NA | TRBJ2-1
TGTGCCTTTGGAACAGGGCCAGATACGCAGTATTTT | CAFGTGPDTQYF | 12 | NA | TRBV10-3 | NA | TRBJ2-3
TGTGCCAGCAGCCCTGACACGGACAATGAGCAGTACTTC | CASSPDTDNEQYF | 13 | NA | TRBV5-6 | NA | TRBJ2-7
TGTGCCAGCAGTTACAGGTCTTATGAAAAACTGTTTTTT | CASSYRSYEKLFF | 13 | NA | TRBV27 | few | TRBJ1-4
TGTGCCAGCAGCCGGGAAGGGTCCAGGGGGGGTTCACCCCTCCACTTT | CASSREGSRGGSPLHF | 16 | TRBD1 | TRBV7-8 | NA | TRBJ1-6
TGTGCCAGCAGCTTAGCGCGGGACAGCGATGGCTACACCTTC | CASSLARDSDGYTF | 14 | TRBD1 | TRBV7-8 | NA | TRBJ1-2